The present T cell receptor beta chain was sequenced within a study of breast tumors, draining lymph nodes, adjacent tissues. Breast cancer patients provided tissue from their axillary draining lymph nodes. This clonotype was observed many times. TCRdb re-called the multiplex PCR reads through MiXCR, storing one row per CDR3 protein. Altogether approximately 190,000 distinct CDR3 sequences are present, 31% being singletons, with the ten largest covering 4.3%. V was clipped by 1 base and J by 0 bases, with 7 bases between them. The germline V gene has CDR1 DFQATT and CDR2 SNEGSKA (reference sequence). CDR3 length equals 13 residues.

This chain joins TRBV20-1 and TRBJ2-7; D remains ambiguous. The TCR originated in a female donor with breast cancer. Some clones in this sample may be carry-over from other donors' samples. The sample consisted of axillary lymph node tissue. CDR3 nucleotides: TGCAGTGCTAGAGCTGATAGCTCCTACGAGCAGTACTTC. Translation gives CSARADSSYEQYF.